Listed below are T cell receptor beta chains from one sample, sequenced in a study of spatial heterogeneity in lung cancer. TCRdb re-derived calls from the 5' RACE reads in MiXCR, one entry per CDR3 protein. The table includes thousands of distinct CDR3 sequences, around 4.5% detected once. The material was PBMCs, obtained at surgery. The origin of the receptors is a male donor with early-stage non-small cell lung cancer. CDR3s include the opening cysteine and the closing phenylalanine or tryptophan. The D gene is left open where the match is weak. Not every row has a clone size; where given, it reads once, few, many or a size class.

NA 20 TRBD2 TRBJ2-5 TRBV7-9 TGTGCCAGCAGCTTAGACTTCCCGACTAGCGGGGGGGCAGTTGGAGAGACCCAGTACTTC CASSLDFPTSGGAVGETQYF
many 12 NA TRBJ2-3 TRBV7-9 TGTGCCAGCAGTTGGGGCACAGATACGCAGTATTTT CASSWGTDTQYF
many 14 NA TRBJ1-1 TRBV6-2/TRBV6-3 TGTGCCAGCAGCGGACTCAACACGAACACTGAAGCTTTCTTT CASSGLNTNTEAFF
NA 14 TRBD1 TRBJ1-2 TRBV4-3 TGCGCCAGCAGCCAAAACAGGGGTTGGGATGGCTACACCTTC CASSQNRGWDGYTF
many 13 NA TRBJ1-1 TRBV5-1 TGCGCCAGCACGCAGGGGACCGGTCATGAAGCTTTCTTT CASTQGTGHEAFF
medium-sized 16 TRBD2 TRBJ2-3 TRBV7-2 TGTGCCAGCTCCCCTTCCCCAGCGGGGCGCACAGATACGCAGTATTTT CASSPSPAGRTDTQYF
many 13 NA TRBJ2-3 TRBV12-3/TRBV12-4 TGTGCCAGCAGTTTTGGCCGCACAGATACGCAGTATTTT CASSFGRTDTQYF
many 15 TRBD2 TRBJ2-7 TRBV10-3 TGTGCCATCAGCCGACTAGCGGGCGGATACTACGAGCAGTACTTC CAISRLAGGYYEQYF
many 13 TRBD1 TRBJ1-1 TRBV2 TGTGCCAGCAGTGAATCGGACAGGAGAGAAGCTTTCTTT CASSESDRREAFF
NA 13 NA TRBJ2-2 TRBV11-2 TGTGCCAGCAGCTTGAGGGCAGGAGGCGAGCTGTTTTTT CASSLRAGGELFF
many 13 NA TRBJ2-7 TRBV4-3 TGCGCCAGCAGCCCCCAGGGGGAGGACGAGCAGTACTTC CASSPQGEDEQYF
many 15 NA TRBJ1-6 TRBV4-1 TGCGCCAGCAGCCAAGATCATGAAAACACCCTCCCCCTCCACTTT CASSQDHENTLPLHF
medium-sized 16 TRBD2 TRBJ2-4 TRBV3-1 TGTGCCAGCAGCCACGGGACTAGCGGGGCCAAAAACATTCAGTACTTC CASSHGTSGAKNIQYF
many 15 NA TRBJ1-2 TRBV15 TGTGCCACCAGCAGCCCGGACCGGGCGACCTGGAGCTACACCTTC CATSSPDRATWSYTF
NA 15 TRBD1 TRBJ1-2 TRBV29-1 TGCAGCGTTGAAGGGGTAGGACAGGCTTTTTATGGCTACACCTTC CSVEGVGQAFYGYTF
few 14 NA TRBJ1-2 TRBV12-3/TRBV12-4 TGTGCCAGCACGGGTACAGGGACTACCTATGGCTACACCTTC CASTGTGTTYGYTF
NA 15 NA TRBJ2-2 TRBV7-2 TGTGCCAGCAGCTTAGTCAGGTCGAACACCGGGGAGCTGTTTTTT CASSLVRSNTGELFF
NA 14 TRBD1 TRBJ1-1 TRBV3-1 TGTGCCAGCAGCCGTGAGGACAGGGGAGGTGAAGCTTTCTTT CASSREDRGGEAFF
medium-sized 11 NA TRBJ2-3 TRBV29-1 TGCAGCGTTGCTCGGGGGGATACGCAGTATTTT CSVARGDTQYF
medium-sized 14 NA TRBJ1-1 TRBV7-9 TGTGCCAGCAGCCGCGACAGATCCAACACTGAAGCTTTCTTT CASSRDRSNTEAFF
many 15 NA TRBJ1-1 TRBV4-1 TGCGCCAGCAGCCAGACAACGACAGGACGCACTGAAGCTTTCTTT CASSQTTTGRTEAFF
many 14 TRBD2 TRBJ2-3 TRBV6-4 TGTGCCAGCAGCCTAGCGGGGGGACGGGATACGCAGTATTTT CASSLAGGRDTQYF